The 21 T cell receptor beta chains below were found in one sample sequenced in a study of T cell responses to AZD1222 COVID-19 vaccine. Some clones are missing from TCRdb's copy, which holds only in-frame ones; the method was immunoSEQ multiplex PCR. The table lists approximately 110,000 clones, approximately 84% of them singletons. Source: peripheral blood, taken on day 0 of AZD1222 vaccination. Receptors were obtained from an adult in good health.

The V and J genes are TRBV7-9 and TRBJ1-1; D possibly corresponds to TRBD1 (6 bases). With 5 bases removed from V and 1 base from J, the gap between germline ends came to 11 bases. The CDR3 has 14 amino acids. Germline lookup yields CDR1 SEHNR and CDR2 FQNEAQ (reference sequence). The DNA of the CDR3 is TGTGCCAGCAGCCCGACAGGAGCGAACACTGAAGCTTTCTTT. Encoded protein: CASSPTGANTEAFF.

The rearrangement joins TRBV6-6 to TRBJ2-5; D not resolved. V lost 3 bases and J lost 7, with 18 bases in between. The CDR3 sequence is 15 residues long. Per the germline V gene, CDR1 is MNHNY and CDR2 is SVGAGI (reference sequence). The DNA of the CDR3 is TGTGCCAGCAGTTATATCACTCCTCCCTCAGGGACCCAGTACTTC. Translating it yields CASSYITPPSGTQYF.

The chain has TRBV6-5 and TRBJ1-1, with unresolved D. This CDR3 region has 12 residues. V was trimmed by 2 bases and J by 10 bases, leaving 11 bases between them. Per germline, CDR1 MNHEY and CDR2 SVGAGI. The CDR3 spells CASSYDLGRAFF. The CDR3 DNA follows: TGTGCCAGCAGTTACGATCTGGGAAGAGCTTTCTTT.

The V gene is TRBV7-2, the J gene TRBJ1-6; TRBD1 matches at 7 bases. The CDR3 consists of 16 residues. Germline values: CDR1 SGHTA, CDR2 FQGNSA. V lost 5 bases, J lost 9 bases, and 13 bases stayed unmatched. The CDR3 DNA sequence: TGTGCCAGCAGCGTGCAAGCCCGACAGGGAGGTTCACCCCTCCACTTT. Protein: CASSVQARQGGSPLHF.

J is TRBJ1-5 and V is TRBV30, with D possibly matching TRBD1 (5 bases). The CDR3 totals 14 residues. Per the germline V gene, CDR1 is GTSNPN and CDR2 is SVGIG (reference sequence). V lost 4 bases, J lost 7 bases, and 17 bases lay in between. The CDR3 DNA follows: TGTGCCTGGAACCCCGGGGGGACGTCCCAGCCCCAGCATTTT. Encoded protein: CAWNPGGTSQPQHF.

The rearrangement joins TRBV7-9 to TRBJ1-5, with TRBD1 as a possible D gene (5 bases). This CDR3 has 15 amino acids. Germline CDR1 reads SEHNR; CDR2 reads FQNEAQ (reference sequence). The V end lost 1 base, the J end lost 4 bases, and 11 bases lay between the germline ends. Here the CDR3 reads CASSLGQGVNQPQHF. CDR3 in DNA: TGTGCCAGCAGCTTAGGGCAGGGAGTGAATCAGCCCCAGCATTTT.

This clone was recorded only once. The chain employs TRBV5-1 and TRBJ2-7, with no clear D. Germline loops: CDR1 SGHRS, CDR2 YFSETQ. This CDR3 is 12 amino acids long. Trimming left V 0 bases short and J 3 bases short, with 4 bases between. The CDR3 bases are TGCGCCAGCAGCTTGGCCGTCTACGAGCAGTACTTC. The encoded protein is CASSLAVYEQYF.

The V gene is TRBV28, the J gene TRBJ1-1; D not resolved. V was cut by 10 bases and J by 0 bases, with 21 bases left in between. CDR1 is MDHEN and CDR2 is SYDVKM in the germline V gene. This CDR3 has 16 residues. The CDR3 sequence: CATNQQLRAVNTEAFF. CDR3 nucleotide sequence: TGTGCCACCAATCAACAGTTAAGGGCGGTGAACACTGAAGCTTTCTTT.

The chain has TRBV30 and TRBJ2-7; 7 bases align to TRBD1. V shed 3 bases, J shed 4 bases, and the junction held 18 bases outside the gene matches. CDR3 length equals 17 residues. Germline V CDR1 and CDR2: GTSNPN, SVGIG (reference sequence). The CDR3 DNA follows: TGTGCCTGGAGCGGGGACAGTCATCGACCTAAGCCTTACGAGCAGTACTTC. As protein: CAWSGDSHRPKPYEQYF. The full variable domain, its missing parts supplied by reference TRBV30 and TRBJ2-7, is SQTIHQWPATLVQPVGSPLSLECTVEGTSNPNLYWYRQAAGRGLQLLFYSVGIGQISSEVPQNLSASRPQDRQFILSSKKLLLSDSGFYLCAWSGDSHRPKPYEQYFGPGTRLTVT.

The chain is built from TRBV7-2 and TRBJ2-5; 9 bases align to TRBD2. The CDR3 has 17 residues. V shed 2 bases and J 2 bases; nucleotides not matched to a gene: 9. CDR1 is SGHTA, CDR2 FQGNSA, per germline. CDR3 amino acids: CASSLFGSGRWQETQYF. The DNA for the CDR3 is TGTGCCAGCAGCTTATTTGGTAGCGGGAGATGGCAAGAGACCCAGTACTTC.

The genes are TRBV28 and TRBJ1-2, with unresolved D. Trimming pared 5 bases from V and 4 bases from J, leaving 11 bases between. Germline CDR1 reads MDHEN; CDR2 reads SYDVKM. The CDR3 is 13 amino acids. The CDR3 loop is CASSTPSGYGYTF. Here the CDR3 DNA reads TGTGCCAGCAGTACTCCGTCTGGCTATGGCTACACCTTC.

The chain uses TRBV5-1 and TRBJ2-1; TRBD2 aligns across 9 bases. The CDR3 consists of 16 residues. V lost 6 bases, J lost 1 base, and 8 bases stayed unmatched. Germline CDR1 is SGHRS and CDR2 is YFSETQ. The CDR3 region is CASKETSGVSYNEQFF. Here the CDR3 DNA reads TGCGCCAGCAAAGAGACTAGCGGCGTTTCCTACAATGAGCAGTTCTTC.

The chain links TRBV21-1 to TRBJ2-4; the table's D call, TRBD1, was not checked against the DNA. TRBV21-1 counts as a pseudogene. This CDR3 is 15 amino acids long. The DNA of the CDR3 is TGTGCCAGCAGCCCCTCAGGGGCCCTCAAAAACATTCAGTACTTC. It yields the protein CASSPSGALKNIQYF.

The J gene is TRBJ2-3, the V gene TRBV6-2 or TRBV6-3; maybe TRBD2 (6 bases). Germline loops: CDR1 MNHEY, CDR2 SVGEGT. The V gene lost 6 bases and the J gene lost 6 bases, with 10 bases spanning the gap. The CDR3 length is 12 residues. The CDR3 DNA sequence: TGTGCCAGCAGCCCCAGCGGGGATACGCAGTATTTT. This codes for CASSPSGDTQYF.

J is TRBJ2-2 and V is TRBV9, with D perhaps TRBD2 (5 bases). V lost 5 bases and J 0 bases, leaving 8 bases between the germline ends. The CDR3 extends over 14 amino acids. From germline, CDR1 is SGDLS and CDR2 YYNGEE. CDR3 residues: CASRLDTNTGELFF. In nucleotides, the CDR3 is TGTGCCAGCAGACTAGACACGAACACCGGGGAGCTGTTTTTT.

This clone has a handful of counts. The chain employs TRBV27 and TRBJ2-2, with 9 bases matching TRBD2. The CDR3 consists of 15 residues. CDR1 and CDR2 (germline): MNHEY, SMNVEV (reference sequence). Germline trimming cut 5 bases from V and 5 bases from J; bases unmatched to any gene: 6. The CDR3 nucleotides read TGTGCCAGCAGTCCCCTGCTAGCGGGGACCGGGGAGCTGTTTTTT. This translates into CASSPLLAGTGELFF.

V and J are TRBV21-1 and TRBJ2-7; the listed D gene, TRBD1, was not tested against the DNA. TRBV21-1 is labeled a pseudogene. The CDR3 loop spans 16 amino acids. CDR3 DNA sequence: TGTGCCAGCAGCCAAGTCGAGGGGGTACCCACCTACGAGCAGTACTTC. This sequence encodes CASSQVEGVPTYEQYF.

CDR3 in amino acids: CASSSPSTSGGPASYEQYF. The CDR3 bases are TGTGCCAGCAGCTCACCCTCAACTAGCGGGGGGCCAGCCTCCTACGAGCAGTACTTC. The rearrangement uses TRBV7-2 and TRBJ2-7; 12 positions match TRBD2. The germline V gene encodes CDR1 SGHTA and CDR2 FQGNSA. The CDR3 runs 19 residues. The ends lost 4 bases at V and 0 bases at J; junction bases unmatched: 13. Variable domain in full (rest from reference TRBV7-2 and TRBJ2-7): GAGVSQSPSNKVTEKGKDVELRCDPISGHTALYWYRQSLGQGLEFLIYFQGNSAPDKSGLPSDRFSAERTGGSVSTLTIQRTQQEDSAVYLCASSSPSTSGGPASYEQYFGPGTRLTVT.

The DNA for the CDR3 is TGCGCCAGCAGCTTGAGGGTCGGCCAAGAGACCCAGTACTTC. This sequence encodes CASSLRVGQETQYF. The V call is TRBV5-1, the J call TRBJ2-5; D uncertain. With 1 base removed from V and 1 base from J, the gap between germline ends came to 8 bases. The CDR3 runs to 14 residues. CDR1 is SGHRS, CDR2 YFSETQ, per germline. Filled out from reference TRBV5-1 and TRBJ2-5, the complete variable domain reads KAGVTQTPRYLIKTRGQQVTLSCSPISGHRSVSWYQQTPGQGLQFLFEYFSETQRNKGNFPGRFSGRQFSNSRSEMNVSTLELGDSALYLCASSLRVGQETQYFGPGTRLLVL.

This clone was observed once. V gene TRBV7-2 combines with J gene TRBJ2-1; 9 bases match TRBD1. J gave up 12 bases and V 4 bases, and 10 bases lay outside the gene matches. The CDR3 runs to 14 residues. The germline gives CDR1 SGHTA, CDR2 FQGNSA. Here the CDR3 reads CASSSQGQGKGQFF. The CDR3 nucleotides are TGTGCCAGCAGCTCACAAGGACAGGGGAAAGGGCAGTTCTTC.

This clone was seen a few times. The chain couples TRBV6-6 to TRBJ1-5; 7 bases match TRBD1. The CDR3 has 15 amino acids. V lost 6 bases and J lost 6; bases outside the gene matches: 11. Per germline, CDR1 MNHNY and CDR2 SVGAGI (reference sequence). CDR3 sequence (DNA): TGTGCCAGCAGCCCCGACAGGGAAGGTAGTCAGCCCCAGCATTTT. It is translated as CASSPDREGSQPQHF.